Listed here are 7 T cell receptor beta chains from one sample, sequenced in a study of tumor-infiltrating lymphocytes in localized non-small cell lung cancer. The method was immunoSEQ multiplex PCR; TCRdb's version includes in-frame clones alone and lacks a portion of them. In the table there are 13,000 or so clones, 68% of which are singletons. The sequenced sample was uninvolved lung tissue not adjacent to the tumor. The origin of the receptors is a human donor with non-small cell lung cancer.

This clone was detected only a few times. The chain recombines TRBV6-5 with TRBJ1-5, with unresolved D. Germline assignment: CDR1 MNHEY and CDR2 SVGAGI. The V end lost 5 bases, the J end lost 3 bases, and 11 bases lay between the germline ends. This CDR3 is built from 14 residues. The CDR3, as DNA: TGTGCCAGCAGTCGGCCCGGGGTCAATCAGCCCCAGCATTTT. Translation gives CASSRPGVNQPQHF.

V gene TRBV6-1 combines with J gene TRBJ2-7; D might be TRBD1 (6 bases). V was clipped by 6 bases and J by 2 bases, with 11 bases between them. The V gene's germline CDR1 is MNHNS and CDR2 SASEGT. The CDR3 sequence is 13 residues long. The CDR3 sequence is CASRPGTTYEQYV. The DNA of the CDR3 is TGTGCCAGCAGACCCGGGACAACCTACGAGCAGTACGTC.

The gene calls are TRBV5-4 and TRBJ2-7; D is possibly TRBD2 (6 bases). Germline CDR1 and CDR2: SGHNT and YYREEE (reference sequence). This CDR3 is 14 amino acids long. This CDR3 reads CASSLESGHRELDV. The CDR3 DNA reads as TGTGCCAGCAGCTTGGAGTCTGGACACCGGGAGCTGGACGTC.

This chain uses TRBV29-1 with TRBJ2-3, with a weak D call TRBD2 (5 bases). CDR3 length equals 13 residues. Trimming shortened V by 3 bases and J by 1 base, and 8 bases separated the two germline ends. CDR1 and CDR2 (germline): SQVTM, ANQGSEA. The CDR3 DNA follows: TGCAGCGTTGATGAGGGAGGCACAGATACGCAGTATTTT. It specifies CSVDEGGTDTQYF.

The CDR3 bases are TGTGCCAGCAGTGAATTTAGGAGCGGGGGACAAGAGACCCAGTACTTC. Residues: CASSEFRSGGQETQYF. V is TRBV25-1 and J is TRBJ2-5; 8 positions match TRBD2. CDR1 is MGHDK and CDR2 is SYGVNS in the germline V gene. Germline trimming cut 1 base from V and 2 bases from J; bases unmatched to any gene: 6. CDR3 length: 16 residues.

This clone was picked up a small number of times. The rearrangement uses TRBV7-6 and TRBJ1-3; D is ambiguous. The CDR3 is made up of 15 amino acids. Trimming removed 1 base at V and 0 bases at J, with 7 bases between. Germline V gene sequence: CDR1 SGHVS, CDR2 FNYEAQ. The CDR3 coding sequence is TGTGCCAGCAGCTTAGGTCGGAGCTCTGGAAACACCATATATTTT. Encoded protein: CASSLGRSSGNTIYF.

This clone showed up just once. The V and J genes are TRBV2 and TRBJ2-7, with no clear D. This CDR3 comprises 15 residues. V lost 6 bases and J lost 4, with 19 bases in between. In germline, CDR1 is SNHLY, CDR2 FYNNEI. The DNA for the CDR3 is TGTGCCAGCAGAATCTCTTTACAGCAGGCGTACGAGCAGTACTTC. Translating it yields CASRISLQQAYEQYF.